This T cell receptor (beta chain) was captured by sequencing in a study of OX40 agonist ivuxolimab in advanced cancers. For the study at large: Three patients, one with hepatocellular carcinoma and two with cutaneous melanoma, achieved partial responses. Broader study findings: Low normalized T-cell clonal expansion also characterized some of the nonresponders.

The repertoire was sequenced with immunoSEQ multiplex PCR; TCRdb's copy has only in-frame clones and lacks some. The sample lists approximately 63,000 clones, 75% to 90% occurring once. With 1 base clipped from V and 7 bases from J, the junction kept 5 bases outside the gene matches. The CDR3 has 15 amino acids. The germline gives CDR1 MDHEN, CDR2 SYDVKM. A note on this clone: Its cognate antigen is unknown.

Material: CD4+ or CD8+ T cells sorted from blood, obtained in a trial of the OX40 agonist ivuxolimab. This sequence joins TRBV28 and TRBJ2-1; TRBD2 matches at 9 bases. The sequence was collected from an adult with an advanced solid tumor such as melanoma, head and neck, liver or kidney cancer. CDR3 residues: CASSLSSGNYNEQFF. CDR3 nucleotide sequence: TGTGCCAGCAGTTTATCTAGCGGGAATTATAATGAGCAGTTCTTC.